Listed here are 6 T cell receptor beta chains from one sample, sequenced in a study of blood T cell repertoires in COVID-19 (dated by TCRdb to about 2020). Library construction relied on the immunoSEQ multiplex PCR assay. In TCRdb, the immuneACCESS table is reduced to in-frame sequences with V and J assigned. These tables do not hold every clone; where another copy was compared, an unresolved V gene accounts for under half, and the others remain unexplained. The sample table holds 60,000 to 65,000 clones, of which about 80% were seen once. The ten largest clonotypes hold approximately 52% of the sample. Sequences were obtained from peripheral blood. All receptors derive from a woman older than 75 with acute or convalescent COVID-19.

This clone was detected a few times. The chain employs TRBV4-1 and TRBJ2-1, with D possibly matching TRBD2 (6 bases). CDR1 and CDR2 (germline): MGHRA, YSYEKL. With 5 bases removed from V and 6 bases from J, the gap between germline ends came to 8 bases. The CDR3 consists of 12 residues. This chain's CDR3 is CASSGRGNEQFF. CDR3 nucleotide sequence: TGCGCCAGCAGCGGGCGGGGCAATGAGCAGTTCTTC.

In DNA, the CDR3 is TGTGCCTGGAGTTGGGCAGCCCGTCAAGAGACCCAGTACTTC. Protein: CAWSWAARQETQYF. The chain is built from TRBV30 and TRBJ2-5; D call uncertain. This CDR3 is 14 amino acids long. Per the germline V gene, CDR1 is GTSNPN and CDR2 is SVGIG (reference sequence). The ends were cut back, 2 bases at V and 2 bases at J, with 12 bases in the middle.

The chain has TRBV6-5 and TRBJ2-7, with D possibly matching TRBD1 (6 bases). The CDR3 is 13 amino acids. CDR1 and CDR2 (germline): MNHEY, SVGAGI. V shed 6 bases and J shed 6 bases, with 15 bases lying between them. The CDR3 here is CASSYEVGAEQYF. CDR3 DNA sequence: TGTGCCAGCAGCTACGAGGTGGGGGCCGAGCAGTACTTC.

The chain couples TRBV30 to TRBJ2-2; D perhaps matches TRBD2 (7 bases). This CDR3 has 16 residues. V was pared by 0 bases and J by 2 bases, with 13 bases between. The germline CDR1 and CDR2 sequences are GTSNPN and SVGIG (reference sequence). CDR3 amino acids: CAWSVWGGPNTGELFF. CDR3 bases: TGTGCCTGGAGTGTATGGGGGGGGCCTAACACCGGGGAGCTGTTTTTT.

CDR3 nucleotides: TGCGCCAGCAGCTCCTCTACAACAGGGGGCCTAGGGGATAGGCATTCACCCCTCCACTTT. The encoded protein is CASSSSTTGGLGDRHSPLHF. The gene calls are TRBV5-1 and TRBJ1-6, with 9 bases that match TRBD1. Germline V gene sequence: CDR1 SGHRS, CDR2 YFSETQ. The CDR3 length is 20 residues. V shed 3 bases and J 8 bases; nucleotides not matched to a gene: 21. Using reference TRBV5-1 and TRBJ1-6 for the parts outside the CDR3, the full variable domain is KAGVTQTPRYLIKTRGQQVTLSCSPISGHRSVSWYQQTPGQGLQFLFEYFSETQRNKGNFPGRFSGRQFSNSRSEMNVSTLELGDSALYLCASSSSTTGGLGDRHSPLHFGNGTRLTVT.

The chain uses TRBV7-2 and TRBJ2-1; 8 bases are a match to TRBD2. This CDR3 comprises 15 residues. CDR1 SGHTA and CDR2 FQGNSA come from the germline V gene. Trimming removed 4 bases from V and 2 bases from J; junction bases left unmatched: 4. The CDR3: CASSSGRATYNEQFF. DNA for the CDR3: TGTGCCAGCAGCTCCGGGAGGGCCACCTACAATGAGCAGTTCTTC. Filled out from reference TRBV7-2 and TRBJ2-1, the complete variable domain reads GAGVSQSPSNKVTEKGKDVELRCDPISGHTALYWYRQSLGQGLEFLIYFQGNSAPDKSGLPSDRFSAERTGGSVSTLTIQRTQQEDSAVYLCASSSGRATYNEQFFGPGTRLTVL.